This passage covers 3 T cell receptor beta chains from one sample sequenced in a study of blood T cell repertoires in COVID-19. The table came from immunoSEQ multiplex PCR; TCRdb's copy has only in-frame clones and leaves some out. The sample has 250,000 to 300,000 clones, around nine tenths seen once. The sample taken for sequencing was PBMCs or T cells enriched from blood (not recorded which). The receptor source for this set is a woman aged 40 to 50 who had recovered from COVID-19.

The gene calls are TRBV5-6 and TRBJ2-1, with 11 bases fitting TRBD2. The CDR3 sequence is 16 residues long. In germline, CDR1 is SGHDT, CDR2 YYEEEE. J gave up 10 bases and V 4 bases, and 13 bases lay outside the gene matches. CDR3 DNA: TGTGCCAGCAGCATTGGACTAGCGGGTCTGAAGGGGGAGCAGTTCTTC. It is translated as CASSIGLAGLKGEQFF.

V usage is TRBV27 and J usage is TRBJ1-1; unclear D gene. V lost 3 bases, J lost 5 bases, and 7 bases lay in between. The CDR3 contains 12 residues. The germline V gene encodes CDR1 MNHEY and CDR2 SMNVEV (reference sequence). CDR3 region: CASSFRGTEAFF. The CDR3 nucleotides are TGTGCCAGCAGTTTCCGGGGTACTGAAGCTTTCTTT.

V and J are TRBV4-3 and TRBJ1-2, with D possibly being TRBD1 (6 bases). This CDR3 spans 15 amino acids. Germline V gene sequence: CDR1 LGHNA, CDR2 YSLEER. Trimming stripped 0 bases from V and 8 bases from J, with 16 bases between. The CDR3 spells CASSQEALGARGYTF. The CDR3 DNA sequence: TGCGCCAGCAGCCAAGAAGCTCTGGGGGCGCGGGGCTACACCTTC.